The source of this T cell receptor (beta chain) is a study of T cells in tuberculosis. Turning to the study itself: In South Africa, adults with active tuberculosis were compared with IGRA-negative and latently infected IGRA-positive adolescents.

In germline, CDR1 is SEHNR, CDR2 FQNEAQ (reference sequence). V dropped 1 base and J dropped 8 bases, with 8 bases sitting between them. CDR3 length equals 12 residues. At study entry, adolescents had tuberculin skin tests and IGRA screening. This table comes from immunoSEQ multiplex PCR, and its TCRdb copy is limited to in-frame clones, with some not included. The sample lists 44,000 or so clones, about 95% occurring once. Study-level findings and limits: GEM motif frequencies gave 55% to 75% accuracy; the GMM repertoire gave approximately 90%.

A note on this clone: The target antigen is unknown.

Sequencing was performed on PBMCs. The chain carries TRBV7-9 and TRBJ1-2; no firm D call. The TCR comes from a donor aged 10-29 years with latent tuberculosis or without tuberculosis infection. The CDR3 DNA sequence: TGTGCCAGCAGCTTAGGAGCGTCGGGCTACACCTTC. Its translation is CASSLGASGYTF.